Listed below are T cell receptor beta chains from one sample, sequenced in a study of T-cell memory formation after mild COVID-19. From the 5' RACE reads, TCRdb called clonotypes with MiXCR, one entry per CDR3 protein. The sample holds about 82,000 distinct CDR3 sequences; over 12% are singletons and the top ten take about 43%. Material for sequencing was PBMCs or a T cell subset sorted from them (not recorded which). The receptors shown here come from a man between 18 and 35 years old who had mild COVID-19 (a few samples of this study predate the infection). Cell type and time point are not known. CDR3s include the opening cysteine and the closing phenylalanine or tryptophan. A D gene is named only where the DNA matches it firmly.

j_gene | len | d_gene | v_gene | CDR3aa
TRBJ1-5 | 15 | . | TRBV4-2 | CASSQDSGDGQPQHF
TRBJ2-4 | 15 | . | TRBV15 | CATSRGRGGNNIQYF
TRBJ2-3 | 14 | . | TRBV10-1 | CASSAPSSTDTQYF
TRBJ2-3 | 14 | TRBD1 | TRBV7-3 | CASSRTGGLDTQYF
TRBJ1-1 | 17 | TRBD1 | TRBV4-3 | CASSQDGGQGETTEAFF
TRBJ2-7 | 16 | . | TRBV6-2/TRBV6-3 | CASSNRPRGLALEQYF
TRBJ2-2 | 12 | . | TRBV12-3/TRBV12-4 | CASPRGDGELFF
TRBJ2-3 | 15 | . | TRBV12-3/TRBV12-4 | CASSTIGRGTDTQYF
TRBJ1-2 | 14 | . | TRBV4-1 | CASSQDPGRYGYTF
TRBJ1-2 | 14 | . | TRBV7-9 | CASSPPGKAYGYTF
TRBJ2-2 | 14 | . | TRBV4-1 | CASSQAGEAGELFF
TRBJ2-2 | 18 | TRBD2 | TRBV24-1 | CATRATSGPNANTGELFF
TRBJ1-4 | 13 | . | TRBV30 | CACFEDGYEKLFF
TRBJ1-1 | 12 | TRBD1 | TRBV9 | CASSALDREAFF
TRBJ2-2 | 13 | . | TRBV20-1 | CSARQGGTGELFF
TRBJ2-3 | 16 | TRBD1 | TRBV5-6 | CASSLAGQGHTDTQYF
TRBJ2-1 | 16 | TRBD2 | TRBV7-2 | CASSLDLAGGYNEQFF
TRBJ1-4 | 17 | . | TRBV5-1 | CASSFSRPRATNEKLFF
TRBJ2-2 | 16 | TRBD2 | TRBV9 | CASSLLAGGNTGELFF
TRBJ2-7 | 13 | . | TRBV4-3 | CASSQFTGYEQYF
TRBJ1-6 | 15 | . | TRBV7-2 | CASSLARAGNSPLHF
TRBJ1-1 | 14 | . | TRBV9 | CASSVGSLNTEAFF
TRBJ1-1 | 12 | . | TRBV6-6 | CAIPPRDTEAFF
TRBJ2-1 | 17 | . | TRBV4-1 | CASSQLARTVSYNEQFF
TRBJ2-1 | 14 | TRBD1 | TRBV6-5 | CASRNRGRFNEQFF
TRBJ1-4 | 16 | TRBD1 | TRBV7-2 | CASSLEPRGLDEKLFF
TRBJ2-5 | 14 | TRBD1 | TRBV4-2 | CASSQVTGGETQYF
TRBJ2-5 | 16 | . | TRBV4-1 | CASNPGGVALEETQYF
TRBJ2-7 | 14 | . | TRBV12-3/TRBV12-4 | CASTPTASSYEQYF
TRBJ1-2 | 17 | . | TRBV7-8 | CASSSRVLSRVWEGYTF
TRBJ2-1 | 16 | TRBD2 | TRBV7-9 | CASSPLAGSAYNEQFF
TRBJ2-3 | 15 | . | TRBV21-1 | CASPRSSASTDTQYF
TRBJ2-7 | 14 | . | TRBV12-3/TRBV12-4 | CASTGRRGAYEQYF
TRBJ2-1 | 13 | . | TRBV19 | CASSIGAFNEQFF